This TCR beta chain was recorded in a study of blood T cell repertoires in COVID-19. Background on the study: Nucleic acid was either cDNA or gDNA, and it came from T cells, B-cell-depleted T cells, or PBMCs.

In the source study's methods: Estimation of nucleated cell counts relied on the amplification of reference gene primers. Profiled with immunoSEQ multiplex PCR; TCRdb holds only in-frame clones, not every one. The V and J calls and clone size come from that table; D and trimming were worked out from the DNA. The table lists 85,000 to 110,000 clones, 88% of them singletons. Sequencing was done on a sample of peripheral blood. The sequence came from a human donor in a cohort sampled during active COVID-19.

The CDR3 bases are TGTGCCAGCTCATCCGGACTAGCAGTCTACGAGCAGTACTTC. Protein: CASSSGLAVYEQYF. The chain recombines TRBV18 with TRBJ2-7; 8 bases are a match to TRBD2. V dropped 5 bases and J dropped 3; count of bases not matched to a gene: 6. CDR1 is KGHSH and CDR2 is LQKENI in the germline V gene. The CDR3 has 14 amino acids.